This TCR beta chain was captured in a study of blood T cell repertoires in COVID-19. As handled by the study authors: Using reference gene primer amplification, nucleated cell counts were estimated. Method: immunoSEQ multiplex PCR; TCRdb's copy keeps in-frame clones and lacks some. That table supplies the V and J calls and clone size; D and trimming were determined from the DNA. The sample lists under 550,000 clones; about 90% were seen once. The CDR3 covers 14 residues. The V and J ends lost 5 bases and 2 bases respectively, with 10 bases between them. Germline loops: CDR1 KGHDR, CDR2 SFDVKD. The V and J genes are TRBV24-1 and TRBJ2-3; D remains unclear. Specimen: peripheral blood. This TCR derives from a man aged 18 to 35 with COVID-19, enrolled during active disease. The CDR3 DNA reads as TGTGCCACCAGTGGTTTCACAGACACAGATACGCAGTATTTT. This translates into CATSGFTDTDTQYF.